The 17 T cell receptor beta chains reported below all come from one sample, sequenced in a study of T cell repertoires in cytomegalovirus infection. Their cognate antigens are unknown. TCRdb processed the reads anew with MiXCR; each CDR3 protein has one entry. Of 65,000 to 85,000 distinct CDR3 sequences detected, under 30% appear once; the ten largest clones hold 50% to 65%. This specimen was CD8+ T cells from cultured PBMCs, taken from culture after CMV antigen stimulation. These receptors were taken from a human donor in good health (CMV status not recorded). Some clones in this sample may be carry-over from other donors' samples.

V is TRBV7-8 and J is TRBJ1-6, with 8 bases that match TRBD1. This CDR3 is built from 15 residues. Germline V CDR1 and CDR2: SGHVS, FQNEAQ. V gave up 5 bases and J gave up 7 bases; unmatched junction bases: 7. CDR3 sequence: CASSLGQGRNSPLHF. CDR3 nucleotides: TGTGCCAGCAGCCTCGGACAGGGCCGGAATTCACCCCTCCACTTT.

This clonotype has at least ten counts. V and J are TRBV9 and TRBJ2-1, with TRBD1 identical over 10 bases. The trim removed 0 bases at V and 5 bases at J, leaving 2 bases unmatched. CDR3 length: 15 residues. The V gene's germline CDR1 is SGDLS and CDR2 YYNGEE. CDR3 sequence reads: CASSVAGTGDNEQFF. In DNA form, the CDR3 reads TGTGCCAGCAGCGTAGCAGGGACAGGGGACAATGAGCAGTTCTTC.

This clonotype was found a few times. V gene TRBV20-1 combines with J gene TRBJ2-7, with D possibly being TRBD2 (6 bases). The V and J ends lost 2 bases and 0 bases respectively, with 8 bases between them. The length of the CDR3 is 13 residues. From germline, CDR1 is DFQATT and CDR2 SNEGSKA (reference sequence). The CDR3 DNA follows: TGCAGTGCTAGAACCGGGAGCTCCTACGAGCAGTACTTC. Amino acids: CSARTGSSYEQYF.

This clonotype was found many times. The chain has TRBV5-6 and TRBJ1-1; D is uncertain. CDR1 and CDR2 from the germline V gene are SGHDT and YYEEEE. The CDR3 is made up of 13 amino acids. The V gene lost 0 bases and the J gene lost 4 bases, with 7 bases spanning the gap. In DNA form, the CDR3 reads TGTGCCAGCAGCTTGGAGGTAGTCACTGAAGCTTTCTTT. Protein: CASSLEVVTEAFF.

The V and J genes are TRBV7-4 and TRBJ1-1; a weak D match, TRBD1 (5 bases). CDR1 SGHVT and CDR2 SQSDAQ come from the germline V gene. The CDR3 totals 16 residues. With 1 base removed from V and 5 bases from J, the gap between germline ends came to 17 bases. Here the CDR3 DNA reads TGTGCCAGCAGCTTAGGAGGCACGGGGGGGGTTACTGAAGCTTTCTTT. The encoded protein is CASSLGGTGGVTEAFF.

This clonotype was seen many times. This chain joins TRBV19 and TRBJ1-1; 9 bases are a match to TRBD1. Germline-derived CDR1 and CDR2 are LNHDA and SQIVND (reference sequence). With V trimmed by 3 bases and J by 4 bases, 9 bases remained unmatched. The CDR3 is 16 residues long. The CDR3 DNA is TGTGCCAGTAGTATCCGAGGACAGGGGTTCGTCACTGAAGCTTTCTTT. Its translation is CASSIRGQGFVTEAFF.

This clonotype was detected only a few times. The chain joins TRBV7-6 to TRBJ2-3; 8 bases are shared with TRBD1. Germline loops: CDR1 SGHVS, CDR2 FNYEAQ. Trimming at V came to 4 bases and at J to 1 base, leaving 13 bases not matched to a gene. CDR3 size: 18 residues. CDR3 amino acids: CASSSTGGFAIGTDTQYF. As DNA, the CDR3 is TGTGCCAGCAGCTCAACAGGGGGTTTCGCTATCGGCACAGATACGCAGTATTTT.

This clonotype was seen only a few times. The CDR3 nucleotides read TGTGCCAGCAGTTTATTGGTCCGGACAGGGGGCGCAGGGGAGACCCAGTACTTC. It specifies CASSLLVRTGGAGETQYF. V gene TRBV28 combines with J gene TRBJ2-5, with TRBD1 identical over 11 bases. CDR1 and CDR2 from the germline V gene are MDHEN and SYDVKM. The CDR3 is made up of 18 amino acids. J lost 5 bases, V lost 1 base, and 12 bases had no gene match.

V gene TRBV6-9 combines with J gene TRBJ2-4, with TRBD1 matching 7 bases. The CDR3 spans 17 residues. Looked up from germline, CDR1 is MNHGY and CDR2 is SVAAGI. V lost 6 bases, J lost 3 bases, and 14 bases stayed unmatched. The CDR3 DNA follows: TGTGCCAGCAGGTTGACTAAGGGGGCGGAAGTCAAAAACATTCAGTACTTC. This encodes CASRLTKGAEVKNIQYF.

This clonotype came up many times. The chain is built from TRBV19 and TRBJ1-1, with a possible D match to TRBD1 (6 bases). V lost 5 bases and J lost 5, with 9 bases in between. CDR1 is LNHDA, CDR2 SQIVND, per germline (reference sequence). CDR3 length equals 12 residues. CDR3 in DNA: TGTGCCAGTAGTCTCACAGGGACTGAAGCTTTCTTT. Encoded protein: CASSLTGTEAFF.

A few counts support this clonotype. DNA for the CDR3: TGTGCCAGCCTGGACTCTCTCCGGTTAAGGGCCCAGTACTTC. Amino acid sequence: CASLDSLRLRAQYF. This chain links TRBV6-1 with TRBJ2-5; D is possibly TRBD2 (5 bases). Germline values: CDR1 MNHNS, CDR2 SASEGT. The CDR3 covers 14 residues. Trimming stripped 8 bases from V and 9 bases from J, with 22 bases between.

This clonotype was seen at least ten times. The chain joins TRBV7-8 to TRBJ1-2; D is undetermined. Trimming removed 3 bases from V and 8 bases from J, with 22 bases in between. Germline V gene sequence: CDR1 SGHVS, CDR2 FQNEAQ. This CDR3 contains 16 residues. The CDR3 loop reads CASSLSFMGGMGGYTF. In nucleotides, the CDR3 is TGTGCCAGCAGCTTGAGTTTTATGGGAGGAATGGGCGGCTACACCTTC. The whole variable domain, filled in from reference TRBV7-8 and TRBJ1-2, reads GAGVSQSPRYKVAKRGQDVALRCDPISGHVSLFWYQQALGQGPEFLTYFQNEAQLDKSGLPSDRFFAERPEGSVSTLKIQRTQQEDSAVYLCASSLSFMGGMGGYTFGSGTRLTVV.

This clonotype was counted between two and nine times. Germline and junction disagree at one end, which may indicate a read error. This CDR3 reads CVSRSDRRGNTIYF. The CDR3 nucleotides read TGTGTCAGCAGGTCAGACAGGAGAGGAAACACCATATATTTT. V usage is TRBV7-9 and J usage is TRBJ1-3; D perhaps matches TRBD1 (6 bases). Germline V CDR1 and CDR2: SEHNR, FQNEAQ (reference sequence). The CDR3 has 14 residues.

This clonotype was seen a few times. The chain carries TRBV12-3 or TRBV12-4 and TRBJ1-1; TRBD1 might be the D (6 bases). The CDR3 length is 15 residues. V lost 4 bases and J lost 6, with 18 bases in between. The DNA of the CDR3 is TGTGCCAGCAGTTCGGACAGCCGGGCCCTTGCTGAAGCTTTCTTT. It translates to CASSSDSRALAEAFF.

Many counts were recorded for this clonotype. The CDR3 protein is CASSLVGSARGRPYNEQFF. Here the CDR3 DNA reads TGTGCCAGCAGCTTAGTCGGTTCAGCCAGGGGAAGACCTTACAATGAGCAGTTCTTC. The chain uses TRBV7-8 and TRBJ2-1; a weak D match, TRBD1 (6 bases). The germline CDR1 and CDR2 sequences are SGHVS and FQNEAQ. The CDR3 covers 19 residues. The germline V and J ends were trimmed by 1 base and 4 bases, with 23 bases remaining between them.

The chain links TRBV6-1 to TRBJ2-7, with D unresolved. The CDR3 spans 15 residues. CDR1 is MNHNS, CDR2 SASEGT, per germline. Trimming left V 1 base short and J 3 bases short, with 13 bases between. The CDR3 region has the DNA TGTGCCAGCAGTGAAGTGCCTAACCCCTACTACGAGCAGTACTTC. Amino acid sequence: CASSEVPNPYYEQYF.

The chain employs TRBV27 and TRBJ1-2; a possible D gene is TRBD1 (6 bases). The CDR3 length is 14 residues. The V gene's germline CDR1 is MNHEY and CDR2 SMNVEV (reference sequence). The germline V and J ends were trimmed by 5 bases and 7 bases, with 17 bases remaining between them. The CDR3 sequence: CASSPTGIGGGYTF. In nucleotides, the CDR3 is TGTGCCAGCAGTCCTACAGGGATCGGTGGTGGCTACACCTTC.